The clone carrying this TCR beta chain has a count of ten or more. Its antigen is still unknown. The cDNA had a unique molecular identifier and a template-switch universal primer site. One entry per CDR3 protein, called by TCRdb with MiXCR from the 5' RACE reads. The sample lists more than 650,000 distinct CDR3 sequences; roughly 6% were seen once. This sample stems from a study of identical twins. Study-level results: Abundant beta clonotypes from cord blood bore fewer insertions; memory repertoires lacked this pattern.

Trimming shortened V by 4 bases and J by 0 bases, and 8 bases separated the two germline ends. This CDR3 contains 13 residues. CDR1 is DFQATT, CDR2 SNEGSKA, per germline (reference sequence). This TCR was recovered from a man aged 18 to 30 in good health. The V and J genes are TRBV20-1 and TRBJ2-3; D not certain. Source material: naive T cells sorted from blood. The DNA of the CDR3 is TGCAGTGCTAAGACATACAGCACAGATACGCAGTATTTT. Translating gives CSAKTYSTDTQYF.